This T cell receptor (beta chain) was observed in a study of blood T cell repertoires in COVID-19. Study background: Donors in the United States, Italy and Spain gave samples during acute or convalescent COVID-19.

In the original workflow: The assay estimated nucleated cells by amplifying reference gene primers. Sequencing used immunoSEQ multiplex PCR; TCRdb keeps in-frame clones, though not all of them. Clone size and V and J calls were adopted from that table, with D and trimming inferred from the DNA. In the table there are roughly 700,000 clones, more than 80% of which are singletons. V shed 2 bases and J shed 4 bases, with 17 bases lying between them. The CDR3 is 16 residues long. Germline CDR1 is MNHEY and CDR2 is SVGEGT. This sequence originates from a woman aged 18-29 years with acute or convalescent COVID-19. The sequencing sample was made of peripheral blood. The chain recombines TRBV6-2 or TRBV6-3 with TRBJ2-5, with D tentatively TRBD2 (5 bases). The CDR3 bases are TGTGCCAGCAGTTACCGGACTTACATGGGAATAGAGACCCAGTACTTC. Amino acids: CASSYRTYMGIETQYF.